Listed below are T cell receptor beta chains from one sample, sequenced in a study of CD8 T cells in Susac syndrome. MiXCR, run by TCRdb on the immunoSEQ multiplex PCR reads, gives a single entry per CDR3 protein. Here the sample spans approximately 200,000 distinct CDR3 sequences, approximately 95% being singletons. Material: CD4+ T cells from PBMCs. The receptors shown here come from a human donor with multiple sclerosis. CDR3s include the opening cysteine and the closing phenylalanine or tryptophan. The D gene is left open where the match is weak. Only some rows state a clone size, as once, few, many or a class for expanded clones.

clone_size j_call v_call d_call cdr3_aa cdr3_nt
- TRBJ2-3 TRBV9 - CASSVGAGGVKGDTQYF TGTGCCAGCAGCGTAGGGGCTGGCGGGGTTAAGGGAGATACGCAGTATTTT
- TRBJ1-5 TRBV20-1 - CSARVQNQPQHF TGCAGTGCTAGAGTCCAAAATCAGCCCCAGCATTTT
- TRBJ1-3 TRBV30 - CAFHLSGNTIYF TGTGCCTTCCACCTCTCTGGAAACACCATATATTTT
once TRBJ2-3 TRBV9 TRBD2 CASSAGTSGTDTQYF TGTGCCAGCAGCGCAGGGACTAGCGGAACAGATACGCAGTATTTT
- TRBJ1-1 TRBV19 - CASSLPRETGNTEAFF TGTGCCAGTAGTCTTCCACGAGAGACAGGGAACACTGAAGCTTTCTTT
- TRBJ1-5 TRBV29-1 - CSVVLPGNQPQHF TGCAGCGTTGTCCTACCGGGGAATCAGCCCCAGCATTTT
- TRBJ1-2 TRBV29-1 - CSATRGGNYGYTF TGCAGCGCCACCCGCGGGGGTAACTATGGCTACACCTTC
- TRBJ1-6 TRBV9 - CASSVDGGNYSPLHF TGTGCCAGCAGCGTGGACGGAGGGAATTATTCACCCCTCCACTTT
- TRBJ2-2 TRBV7-2 - CASSFDGRDTGELFF TGTGCCAGCAGCTTCGATGGACGGGACACCGGGGAGCTGTTTTTT
- TRBJ2-3 TRBV9 TRBD1 CASSVRGPTDTQYF TGTGCCAGCAGCGTGAGGGGGCCTACAGATACGCAGTATTTT
- TRBJ2-2 TRBV20-1 - CSALRTTNTGELFF TGCAGTGCCCTACGGACAACGAACACCGGGGAGCTGTTTTTT
- TRBJ1-2 TRBV30 - CAWSIRRHSYGYTF TGTGCCTGGAGTATCCGAAGACACTCCTATGGCTACACCTTC
- TRBJ2-1 TRBV5-6 - CASSLRGGRLNEQFF TGTGCCAGCAGCTTGAGGGGGGGCCGGCTCAATGAGCAGTTCTTC
- TRBJ1-1 TRBV18 - CASSPNRENTEAFF TGTGCCAGCTCACCTAACAGGGAGAACACTGAAGCTTTCTTT
- TRBJ2-6 TRBV23-1 - CASSQSGDPKAGANVLTF TGCGCCAGCAGTCAATCGGGGGACCCAAAGGCTGGGGCCAACGTCCTGACTTTC
- TRBJ1-5 TRBV29-1 - CSVQWGSNQPQHF TGCAGCGTTCAATGGGGTAGCAATCAGCCCCAGCATTTT
- TRBJ2-3 TRBV9 TRBD2 CASSVIAGDPTDTQYF TGTGCCAGCAGCGTGATAGCGGGGGACCCCACAGATACGCAGTATTTT
- TRBJ2-5 TRBV29-1 TRBD2 CSVDVSGGAGETQYF TGCAGCGTTGATGTTAGCGGGGGGGCCGGAGAGACCCAGTACTTC
once TRBJ2-1 TRBV30 - CAWSGPGGNEQFF TGTGCCTGGAGTGGTCCTGGGGGGAATGAGCAGTTCTTC
- TRBJ2-1 TRBV29-1 TRBD1 CSIVDRGYNEQFF TGCAGCATAGTCGACAGGGGCTACAATGAGCAGTTCTTC
- TRBJ2-1 TRBV3-1 TRBD2 CASSPQRGGEQFF TGTGCCAGCAGCCCTCAGCGGGGTGGTGAGCAGTTCTTC
- TRBJ1-1 TRBV6-5 TRBD1 CATGGTVNTEAFF TGTGCCACTGGTGGGACAGTGAACACTGAAGCTTTCTTT
- TRBJ1-1 TRBV2 - CASSVEGVRTEAFF TGTGCCAGCAGTGTGGAGGGGGTTCGGACTGAAGCTTTCTTT
- TRBJ2-7 TRBV27 - CASKGPSITYEQYF TGTGCCAGCAAGGGTCCCAGTATTACCTACGAGCAGTACTTC
once TRBJ2-1 TRBV5-1 TRBD1 CASSQGTGGVVREQFF TGCGCCAGCAGCCAAGGGACAGGGGGCGTTGTTCGTGAGCAGTTCTTC
- TRBJ1-5 TRBV30 TRBD1 CAWAGGSNQPQHF TGTGCCTGGGCAGGGGGAAGCAATCAGCCCCAGCATTTT